This is a list of T cell receptor beta chains from one sample in a study of blood T cells in healthy people across ages. In TCRdb, the 5' RACE reads were re-called with MiXCR into one record per CDR3 protein. The sample contains fewer than 1.5 million distinct CDR3 sequences, about 40% of which appear only once. The specimen was blood. These TCRs come from a woman aged 18-29 years in good health. The CDR3 runs from the conserved cysteine through the conserved F or W. The order of the fields is clone size, V gene, J gene, D gene, CDR3 DNA, CDR3 protein. A D gene is named only where the DNA matches it firmly. Clone size is given for some rows only: seen once, a few or many times, or a class if the clone is expanded.

.	TRBV20-1	TRBJ1-2	.	TGCAGTGCTAGAGTGAGGCCTTCTGGCTATGGCTACACCTTC	CSARVRPSGYGYTF
few	TRBV6-6	TRBJ2-7	TRBD1	TGTGCCAGCAGTTACGGTCAGGGGGCCAACTACGAGCAGTACTTC	CASSYGQGANYEQYF
.	TRBV5-6	TRBJ2-1	TRBD1	TGTGCCAGCAGCTTATTCCCCGGGACAGATTACAATGAGCAGTTCTTC	CASSLFPGTDYNEQFF
.	TRBV5-5	TRBJ2-3	.	TGTGCCAGCAGCGGGCGACCCACAGATACGCAGTATTTT	CASSGRPTDTQYF
few	TRBV29-1	TRBJ2-4	.	TGCAGCGTTGATCTAGCCAAAAACATTCAGTACTTC	CSVDLAKNIQYF
.	TRBV12-1	TRBJ2-1	.	TGTGCCAGCAGCTTACGGGACTCGGTAAATGAGCAGTTCTTC	CASSLRDSVNEQFF
few	TRBV4-1	TRBJ2-7	TRBD1	TGCGCCAGCAGCCAATCCTGGGGACAGAGCTCCTACGAGCAGTACTTC	CASSQSWGQSSYEQYF
.	TRBV2	TRBJ1-5	.	TGTGCCAGCAGACCCGGGGGGGTTACTAGGCCCCAGCATTTT	CASRPGGVTRPQHF
.	TRBV2	TRBJ2-3	.	TGTGCCAGCAGTGAACAGGTTTACCCCGATACGCAGTATTTT	CASSEQVYPDTQYF
.	TRBV28	TRBJ2-1	.	TGTGCCGTAGGGGGAGGGGGAGACAATGAGCAGTTCTTC	CAVGGGGDNEQFF
few	TRBV6-1	TRBJ1-5	.	TGTGCCAGCAGTTCAGGGTATAGCAATCAGCCCCAGCATTTT	CASSSGYSNQPQHF
.	TRBV4-1	TRBJ2-1	TRBD2	TGCGCCAGCAGCCAAGAATCCCTAGCGGGAGGGCCCTACAATGAGCAGTTCTTC	CASSQESLAGGPYNEQFF
.	TRBV15	TRBJ1-6	TRBD1	TGTGCCACCAGCGGCTGGACAGGAAGGGGGTATAATTCACCCCTCCACTTT	CATSGWTGRGYNSPLHF
once	TRBV28	TRBJ2-2	.	TGTGCCAGCAGTTTAAGGGGGGTGCCCGGGGAGCTGTTTTTT	CASSLRGVPGELFF
.	TRBV21-1	TRBJ1-4	.	TGTGCCAGCAGCAAAAGGGTACAGAATGAAAAACTGTTTTTT	CASSKRVQNEKLFF
.	TRBV3-1	TRBJ2-7	TRBD2	TGTGCCAGCAGCCAAATGACTAGCGGACCCTACGAGCAGTACTTC	CASSQMTSGPYEQYF
few	TRBV5-1	TRBJ2-3	.	TGCGCCAGCAGCTGGGGGGACCGGTCTAGCACAGATACGCAGTATTTT	CASSWGDRSSTDTQYF
few	TRBV9	TRBJ1-2	.	TGTGCCAGCAGCCTAGGGGGATATGAAGGCTACACCTTC	CASSLGGYEGYTF
.	TRBV14	TRBJ1-2	TRBD1	TGTGCCAGCAGCCAACAGGGGGTCGCTATATATGGCTACACCTTC	CASSQQGVAIYGYTF
once	TRBV7-2	TRBJ2-7	TRBD2	TGTGCCAGCAGCTTACGGACTAGCTCCAATGAGCAGTACTTC	CASSLRTSSNEQYF
.	TRBV7-2	TRBJ2-7	.	TGTGCCAGCAGCTTGAATGTCGGATCTTCCGAGCAGTACTTC	CASSLNVGSSEQYF
.	TRBV6-1	TRBJ2-5	.	TGTGCCAGCAGTGAAGCGCACAGGGGAGGTTTGGAGACCCAGTACTTC	CASSEAHRGGLETQYF
.	TRBV15	TRBJ2-5	.	TGTGCCGTGGGGAGCCAAGAGACCCAGTACTTC	CAVGSQETQYF
few	TRBV4-1	TRBJ2-5	.	TGCGCCAGCAGCGCCCTTGAGACTCAAGCGCAGTACTTC	CASSALETQAQYF
few	TRBV20-1	TRBJ2-3	.	TGCAGTGTTTTGAAGGGCGGCACAGATACGCAGTATTTT	CSVLKGGTDTQYF
few	TRBV9	TRBJ2-5	.	TGTGCCAGCAGCGTAGGAGGGGGGTCCAAAGAGACCCAGTACTTC	CASSVGGGSKETQYF